This record covers a single T cell receptor beta chain. Its antigen is not identified. This entry comes from a study of beta chain features in type 1 diabetes. About the research overall: Sorted cells examined across all samples numbered more than 100 million. Points from the study as a whole: Sampled from patients, naive, central memory and Treg TCRB repertoires appeared more similar than those sampled from healthy donors. In every one of the four CD4+ subsets, TCRB CDR3s were moderately but significantly shorter in Type 1 diabetes patients.

The entirety of the isolated RNA underwent reverse transcription, so expressed TCRB transcripts were sequenced. Approximately 4 million reads on average were seen across naive, central memory and regulatory T cell samples. Assay: immunoSEQ multiplex PCR; the TCRdb copy retains only in-frame clones and omits some. The data hold hundreds of thousands of clones, with 11% to 15% observed a single time. Germline trimming cut 0 bases from V and 0 bases from J; bases unmatched to any gene: 4. Germline CDR1 reads KGHSH; CDR2 reads LQKENI. The CDR3 covers 16 residues. The TCR was taken from a man between 18 and 35 years old with type 1 diabetes. The chain joins TRBV18 to TRBJ2-7; 8 nucleotides match TRBD2. The source material was naive CD4+ T cells from blood. Written as DNA, the CDR3 is TGTGCCAGCTCACCACCGGCGAGCGGGAGCTCCTACGAGCAGTACTTC. This encodes CASSPPASGSSYEQYF.